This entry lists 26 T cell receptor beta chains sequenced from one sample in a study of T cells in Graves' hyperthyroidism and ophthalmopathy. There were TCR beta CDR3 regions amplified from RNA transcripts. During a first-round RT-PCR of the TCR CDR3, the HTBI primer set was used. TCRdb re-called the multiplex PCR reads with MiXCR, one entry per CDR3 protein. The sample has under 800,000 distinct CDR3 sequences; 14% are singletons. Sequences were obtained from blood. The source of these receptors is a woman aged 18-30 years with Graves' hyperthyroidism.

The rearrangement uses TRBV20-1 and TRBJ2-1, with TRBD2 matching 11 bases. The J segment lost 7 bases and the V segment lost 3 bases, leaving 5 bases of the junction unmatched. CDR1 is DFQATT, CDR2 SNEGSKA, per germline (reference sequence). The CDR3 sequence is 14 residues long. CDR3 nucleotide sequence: TGCAGTGCTAGCCCACTAGCGGGGGAAAATGAGCAGTTCTTC. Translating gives CSASPLAGENEQFF.

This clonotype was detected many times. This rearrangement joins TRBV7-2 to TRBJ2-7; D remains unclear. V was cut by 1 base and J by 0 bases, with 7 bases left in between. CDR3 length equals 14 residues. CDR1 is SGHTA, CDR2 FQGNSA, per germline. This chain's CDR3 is CASSLEWGSYEQYF. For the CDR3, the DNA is TGTGCCAGCAGCTTAGAATGGGGCTCCTACGAGCAGTACTTC.

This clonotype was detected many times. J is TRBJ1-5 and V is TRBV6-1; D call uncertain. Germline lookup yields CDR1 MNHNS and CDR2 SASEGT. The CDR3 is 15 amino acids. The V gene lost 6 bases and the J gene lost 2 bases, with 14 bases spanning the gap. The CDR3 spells CASRPLGYGNQPQHF. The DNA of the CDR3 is TGTGCCAGCAGACCGCTCGGCTATGGCAATCAGCCCCAGCATTTT.

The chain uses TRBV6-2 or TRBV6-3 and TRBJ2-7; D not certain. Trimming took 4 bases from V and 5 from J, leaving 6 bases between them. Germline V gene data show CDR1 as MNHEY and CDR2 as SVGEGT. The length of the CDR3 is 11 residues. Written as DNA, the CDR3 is TGTGCCAGCAGTTTGAGGCACGAGCAGTACTTC. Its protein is CASSLRHEQYF.

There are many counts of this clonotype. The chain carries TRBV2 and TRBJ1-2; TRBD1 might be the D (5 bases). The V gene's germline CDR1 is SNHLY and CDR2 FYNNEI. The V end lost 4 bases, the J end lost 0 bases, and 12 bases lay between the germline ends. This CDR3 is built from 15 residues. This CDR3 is CASSVAGGTNYGYTF. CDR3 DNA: TGTGCCAGCAGTGTAGCGGGGGGGACTAACTATGGCTACACCTTC.

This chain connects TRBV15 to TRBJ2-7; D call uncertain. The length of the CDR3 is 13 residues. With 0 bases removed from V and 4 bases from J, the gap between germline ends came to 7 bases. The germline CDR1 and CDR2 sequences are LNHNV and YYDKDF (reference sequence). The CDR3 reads CATSRDTVYEQYF. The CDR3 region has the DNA TGTGCCACCAGCAGAGATACGGTTTACGAGCAGTACTTC.

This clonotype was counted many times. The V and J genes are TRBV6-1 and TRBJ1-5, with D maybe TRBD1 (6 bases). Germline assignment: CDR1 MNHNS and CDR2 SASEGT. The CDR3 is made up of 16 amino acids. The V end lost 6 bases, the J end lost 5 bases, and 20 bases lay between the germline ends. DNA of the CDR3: TGTGCCAGCAGACGACAGGCTGGTTTTACGGATCAGCCCCAGCATTTT. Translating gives CASRRQAGFTDQPQHF.

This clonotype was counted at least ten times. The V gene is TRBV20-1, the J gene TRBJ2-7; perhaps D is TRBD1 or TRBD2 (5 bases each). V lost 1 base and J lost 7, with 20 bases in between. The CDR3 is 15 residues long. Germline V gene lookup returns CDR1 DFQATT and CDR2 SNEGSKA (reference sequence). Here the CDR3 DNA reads TGCAGTGCTAGAGGTCGAGGGACCGACTTAGAGGAGCAGTACTTC. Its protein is CSARGRGTDLEEQYF.

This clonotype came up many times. The CDR3 spells CASSSSGPTDTQYF. CDR3 DNA: TGTGCCAGCAGCTCTAGCGGTCCCACAGATACGCAGTATTTT. The rearrangement joins TRBV7-3 to TRBJ2-3; 7 positions agree with TRBD2. Germline V gene sequence: CDR1 SGHTA, CDR2 FQGTGA. CDR3 length equals 14 residues. V shed 4 bases, J shed 2 bases, and the junction held 3 bases outside the gene matches. Based on the CDR3 plus reference TRBV7-3 and TRBJ2-3, the full variable domain is GAGVSQTPSNKVTEKGKYVELRCDPISGHTALYWYRQSLGQGPEFLIYFQGTGAADDSGLPNDRFFAVRPEGSVSTLKIQRTERGDSAVYLCASSSSGPTDTQYFGPGTRLTVL.

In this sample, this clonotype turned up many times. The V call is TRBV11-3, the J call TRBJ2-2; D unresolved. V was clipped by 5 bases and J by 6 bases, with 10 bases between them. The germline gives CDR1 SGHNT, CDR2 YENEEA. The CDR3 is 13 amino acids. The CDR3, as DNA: TGTGCCAGCAGCCTACGTACAGCCGGGGAGCTGTTTTTT. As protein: CASSLRTAGELFF.

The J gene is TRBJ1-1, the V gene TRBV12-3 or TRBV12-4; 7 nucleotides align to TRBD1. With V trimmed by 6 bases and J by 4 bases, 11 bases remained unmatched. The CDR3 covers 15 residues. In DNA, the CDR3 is TGTGCCAGCAGGCCCCGCCGACAGGGTACCACTGAAGCTTTCTTT. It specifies CASRPRRQGTTEAFF.

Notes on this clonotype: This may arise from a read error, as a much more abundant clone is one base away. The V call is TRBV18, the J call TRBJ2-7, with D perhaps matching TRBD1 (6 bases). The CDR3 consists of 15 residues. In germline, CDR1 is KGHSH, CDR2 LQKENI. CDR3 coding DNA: TGTGCCAGCCCACCAGGGCCAGGGGTTTCCTACGAGCAGTACTTC. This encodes CASPPGPGVSYEQYF.

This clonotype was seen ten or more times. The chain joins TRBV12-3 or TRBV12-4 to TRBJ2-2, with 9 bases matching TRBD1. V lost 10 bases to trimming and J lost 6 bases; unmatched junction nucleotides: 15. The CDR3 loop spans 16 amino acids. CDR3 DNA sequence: TGTGCCACCAAGAATACAGGGGGCAGGAAGCCCGGGGAGCTGTTTTTT. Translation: CATKNTGGRKPGELFF.

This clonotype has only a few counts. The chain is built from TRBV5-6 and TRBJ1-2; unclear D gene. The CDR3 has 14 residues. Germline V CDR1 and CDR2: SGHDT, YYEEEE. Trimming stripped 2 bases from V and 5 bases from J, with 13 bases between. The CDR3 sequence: CASSFHSNIYGYTF. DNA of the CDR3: TGTGCCAGCAGCTTTCACTCCAACATATATGGCTACACCTTC.

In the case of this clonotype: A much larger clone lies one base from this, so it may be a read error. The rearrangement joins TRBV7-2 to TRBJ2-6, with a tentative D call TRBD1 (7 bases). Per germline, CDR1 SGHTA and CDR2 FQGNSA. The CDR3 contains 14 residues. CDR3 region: CASSLSRGADVLTF. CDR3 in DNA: TGTGCCAGCAGCCTATCCAGGGGGGCCGACGTCCTGACTTTC.

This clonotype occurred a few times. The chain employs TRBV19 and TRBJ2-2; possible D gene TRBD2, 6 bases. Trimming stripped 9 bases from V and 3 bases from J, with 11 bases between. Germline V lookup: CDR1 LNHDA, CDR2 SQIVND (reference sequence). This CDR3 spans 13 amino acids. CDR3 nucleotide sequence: TGTGCCAGCGGGAGTTACTACACCGGGGAGCTGTTTTTT. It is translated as CASGSYYTGELFF.

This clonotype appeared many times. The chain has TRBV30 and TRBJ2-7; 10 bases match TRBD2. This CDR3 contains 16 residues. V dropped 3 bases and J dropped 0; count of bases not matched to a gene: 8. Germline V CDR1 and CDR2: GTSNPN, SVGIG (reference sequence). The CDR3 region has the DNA TGTGCCTGGAGCGCATCCGGGACTAGCGACTCCTACGAGCAGTACTTC. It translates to CAWSASGTSDSYEQYF. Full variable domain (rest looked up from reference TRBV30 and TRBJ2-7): SQTIHQWPATLVQPVGSPLSLECTVEGTSNPNLYWYRQAAGRGLQLLFYSVGIGQISSEVPQNLSASRPQDRQFILSSKKLLLSDSGFYLCAWSASGTSDSYEQYFGPGTRLTVT.

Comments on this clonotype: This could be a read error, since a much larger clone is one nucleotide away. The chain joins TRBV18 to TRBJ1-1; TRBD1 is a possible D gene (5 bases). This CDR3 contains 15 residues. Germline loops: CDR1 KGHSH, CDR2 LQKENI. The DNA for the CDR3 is TGTGCCAGCTCATTATCCGGGACGAAGAACACTGAAGCTTCCTTT. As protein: CASSLSGTKNTEASF.

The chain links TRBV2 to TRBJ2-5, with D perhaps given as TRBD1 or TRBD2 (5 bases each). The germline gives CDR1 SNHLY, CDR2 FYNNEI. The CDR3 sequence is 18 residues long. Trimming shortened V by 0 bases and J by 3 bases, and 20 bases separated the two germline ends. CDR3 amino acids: CASSEATWDLRWEETQYF. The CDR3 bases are TGTGCCAGCAGTGAAGCTACCTGGGACCTACGGTGGGAAGAGACCCAGTACTTC.

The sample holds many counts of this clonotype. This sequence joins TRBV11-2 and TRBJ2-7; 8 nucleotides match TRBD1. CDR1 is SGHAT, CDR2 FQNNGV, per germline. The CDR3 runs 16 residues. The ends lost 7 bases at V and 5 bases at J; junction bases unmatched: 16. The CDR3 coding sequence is TGTGCCAGCACCCAAACGGGTGACAGGGGTCCCCACGAGCAGTACTTC. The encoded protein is CASTQTGDRGPHEQYF.

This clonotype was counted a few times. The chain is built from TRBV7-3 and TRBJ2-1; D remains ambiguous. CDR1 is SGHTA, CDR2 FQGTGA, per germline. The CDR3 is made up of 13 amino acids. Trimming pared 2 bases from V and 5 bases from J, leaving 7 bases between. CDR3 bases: TGTGCCAGCAGCTTATCCCCGAACAATGAGCAGTTCTTC. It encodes CASSLSPNNEQFF.

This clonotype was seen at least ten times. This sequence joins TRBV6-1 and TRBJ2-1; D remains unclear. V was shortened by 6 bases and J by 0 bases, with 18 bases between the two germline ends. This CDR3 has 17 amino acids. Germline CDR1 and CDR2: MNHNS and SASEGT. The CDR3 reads CASSPFPTPSSYNEQFF. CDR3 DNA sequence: TGTGCCAGCAGCCCCTTCCCGACGCCAAGCTCCTACAATGAGCAGTTCTTC.

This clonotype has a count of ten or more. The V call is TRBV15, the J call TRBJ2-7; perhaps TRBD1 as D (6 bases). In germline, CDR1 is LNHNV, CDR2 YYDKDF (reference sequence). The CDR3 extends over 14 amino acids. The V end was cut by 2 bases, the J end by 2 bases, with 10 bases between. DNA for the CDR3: TGTGCCACCAGCAGAATGGGACAAACCTACGAGCAGTACTTC. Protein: CATSRMGQTYEQYF.

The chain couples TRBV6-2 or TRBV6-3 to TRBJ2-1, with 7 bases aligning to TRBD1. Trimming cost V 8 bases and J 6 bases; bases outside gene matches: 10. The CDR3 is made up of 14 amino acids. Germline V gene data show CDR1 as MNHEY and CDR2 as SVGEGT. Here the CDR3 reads CASQFDRVANEQFF. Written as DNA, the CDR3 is TGTGCCAGCCAATTCGACAGGGTAGCCAATGAGCAGTTCTTC.

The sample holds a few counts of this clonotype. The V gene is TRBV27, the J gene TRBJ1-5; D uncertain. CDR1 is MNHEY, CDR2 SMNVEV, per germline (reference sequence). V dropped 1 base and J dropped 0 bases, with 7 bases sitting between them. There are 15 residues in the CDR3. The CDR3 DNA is TGTGCCAGCAGTTTATTGGGGAATAGCAATCAGCCCCAGCATTTT. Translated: CASSLLGNSNQPQHF.

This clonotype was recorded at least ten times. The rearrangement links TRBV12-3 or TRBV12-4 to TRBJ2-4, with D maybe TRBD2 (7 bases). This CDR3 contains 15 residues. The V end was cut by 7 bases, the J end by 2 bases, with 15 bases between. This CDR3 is CASTSGRGTKNIQYF. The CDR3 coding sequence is TGTGCCAGCACCTCGGGGAGGGGGACCAAAAACATTCAGTACTTC.